The 32 T cell receptor beta chains presented below share a single source sample, sequenced in a study of prognosis after radiotherapy for stage I lung cancer. The genomic DNA TCR beta CDR3 region underwent two rounds of multiplex PCR. For every TRBV and TRBJ gene, a specific primer was used in first-round PCR. TCRdb reanalysed the multiplex PCR reads using MiXCR and keeps one entry per CDR3 protein. This sample has around 19,000 distinct CDR3 sequences, with about 40% found just once. Here the sequenced sample was PBMCs, taken before or after stereotactic body radiation therapy (not recorded which). The receptors were gathered from a donor over 45 with non-small cell lung cancer.

This chain links TRBV19 with TRBJ1-1; D is unresolved. CDR1 and CDR2 from the germline V gene are LNHDA and SQIVND (reference sequence). The CDR3 is 14 amino acids. Trimming pared 1 base from V and 6 bases from J, leaving 12 bases between. Here the CDR3 DNA reads TGTGCCAGTAGTATAGCGGGCGGTATCTCTGAAGCTTTCTTT. It is translated as CASSIAGGISEAFF.

The chain joins TRBV19 to TRBJ1-1; D remains unclear. The V end lost 8 bases, the J end lost 5 bases, and 15 bases lay between the germline ends. The CDR3 contains 13 residues. Germline V CDR1 and CDR2: LNHDA, SQIVND (reference sequence). The CDR3 region is CASPSRDGTEAFF. The CDR3 bases are TGTGCCAGTCCAAGCAGAGATGGGACTGAAGCTTTCTTT.

This clonotype has ten or more counts. The chain employs TRBV12-3 or TRBV12-4 and TRBJ2-5, with D perhaps TRBD1 or TRBD2 (6 bases each). The CDR3 contains 13 residues. Between the trimmed V and J ends, which lost 6 bases and 5 bases, there was a span of 13 bases. The CDR3 bases are TGTGCCAGCAGACAGGGAGGTCTGGAGACCCAGTACTTC. Translated: CASRQGGLETQYF.

The table lists this clonotype with many counts. The rearrangement links TRBV24-1 to TRBJ2-3; D unclear. The CDR3 contains 13 residues. Looked up from germline, CDR1 is KGHDR and CDR2 is SFDVKD. V lost 5 bases, J lost 0 bases, and 5 bases lay in between. The CDR3 sequence is CATSAGSTDTQYF. The CDR3 DNA sequence: TGTGCCACCAGTGCCGGTAGCACAGATACGCAGTATTTT.

Remarks on this clonotype: This clone may be a read error of a much larger clone one base away. The J gene is TRBJ1-5, the V gene TRBV5-8; D call uncertain. The germline gives CDR1 SGHTS, CDR2 YDEGEE. The CDR3 totals 13 residues. CDR3 amino acids: CANSLGFVQPQHF. The CDR3, as DNA: TGTGCCAACAGCCTAGGGTTCGTTCAGCCCCAGCATTTT.

This clonotype is medium-sized within its sample. This chain joins TRBV6-2 or TRBV6-3 and TRBJ2-7; the match to TRBD1 covers 7 bases. Germline V gives CDR1 MNHEY, CDR2 SVGEGT. The trim removed 6 bases at V and 6 bases at J, leaving 14 bases unmatched. This CDR3 comprises 15 residues. CDR3 in DNA: TGTGCCAGCAGCAGGGGGTGGGAGAGCATAGGCGAGCAGTACTTC. As protein: CASSRGWESIGEQYF.

The chain joins TRBV20-1 to TRBJ2-7; TRBD1 matches 8 bases. With 3 bases clipped from V and 3 bases from J, the junction kept 7 bases outside the gene matches. Per germline, CDR1 DFQATT and CDR2 SNEGSKA (reference sequence). This CDR3 region has 14 residues. The DNA of the CDR3 is TGCAGTGCTAGCCACGGGACAGGTTACTACGAGCAGTACTTC. Its protein product is CSASHGTGYYEQYF.

This clonotype was observed at least ten times. The CDR3 nucleotides read TGTGCCAGTAGTCTCGGACTAGCGGGCAGCACAGATACGCAGTATTTT. Translation gives CASSLGLAGSTDTQYF. This chain connects TRBV19 to TRBJ2-3; 11 bases agree with TRBD2. Unmatched junction bases numbered 4, after V lost 5 bases and J lost 0 bases. The germline V gene has CDR1 LNHDA and CDR2 SQIVND (reference sequence). This CDR3 is built from 16 residues.

V and J are TRBV11-3 and TRBJ2-7; D tentatively reads TRBD1 or TRBD2 (5 bases each). The germline gives CDR1 SGHNT, CDR2 YENEEA. The CDR3 consists of 13 residues. V was clipped by 1 base and J by 6 bases, with 10 bases between them. CDR3 nucleotide sequence: TGTGCCAGCAGCTTAGGAGGGGTAGGCGAGCAGTACTTC. It translates to CASSLGGVGEQYF.

The chain is built from TRBV28 and TRBJ2-2, with 11 bases identical to TRBD2. V gave up 10 bases and J gave up 3 bases; unmatched junction bases: 4. Germline V lookup: CDR1 MDHEN, CDR2 SYDVKM. This CDR3 region has 14 residues. The CDR3 is CATVLAGDTGELFF. CDR3 DNA: TGTGCCACCGTACTAGCGGGGGACACCGGGGAGCTGTTTTTT.

This clonotype was seen many times. The chain joins TRBV28 to TRBJ2-1; perhaps TRBD1 as D (5 bases). The CDR3 contains 14 residues. The germline gives CDR1 MDHEN, CDR2 SYDVKM. V was shortened by 2 bases and J by 2 bases, with 7 bases between the two germline ends. The CDR3 reads CASSLRQPYNEQFF. CDR3 coding DNA: TGTGCCAGCAGTTTAAGACAGCCCTACAATGAGCAGTTCTTC. Using reference TRBV28 and TRBJ2-1 for the parts outside the CDR3, the full variable domain is DVKVTQSSRYLVKRTGEKVFLECVQDMDHENMFWYRQDPGLGLRLIYFSYDVKMKEKGDIPEGYSVSREKKERFSLILESASTNQTSMYLCASSLRQPYNEQFFGPGTRLTVL.

This clonotype was observed many times. This sequence joins TRBV27 and TRBJ1-6, with D possibly TRBD1 on 5 matching bases. Trimming removed 2 bases at V and 9 bases at J, with 20 bases between. Germline lookup yields CDR1 MNHEY and CDR2 SMNVEV (reference sequence). The CDR3 loop spans 17 amino acids. This CDR3 is CASSLEIHLGPGSPLHF. For the CDR3, the DNA is TGTGCCAGCAGTTTAGAGATCCATTTGGGGCCGGGTTCACCCCTCCACTTT.

Notes on this clonotype: This likely traces to a read error, being one base from a far larger clone. This chain joins TRBV6-5 and TRBJ2-7; tentatively, D is TRBD2 (6 bases). CDR1 MNHEY and CDR2 SVGAGI come from the germline V gene. The length of the CDR3 is 15 residues. The DNA for the CDR3 is TGTGCCAGCAGTGAATGGGCAGGAGGGACCTACGATCAGTACTTC. Its protein product is CASSEWAGGTYDQYF.

The sample holds many counts of this clonotype. V is TRBV20-1 and J is TRBJ1-2; 11 bases are a match to TRBD1. J lost 6 bases, V lost 1 base, and 25 bases had no gene match. The CDR3 is 21 residues long. In germline, CDR1 is DFQATT, CDR2 SNEGSKA (reference sequence). The CDR3 is CSARVMVPPGTGGEIKDGYTF. The DNA for the CDR3 is TGCAGTGCTAGAGTGATGGTGCCTCCCGGGACAGGGGGTGAGATTAAGGATGGCTACACCTTC.

Ten or more counts support this clonotype. This chain uses TRBV7-3 with TRBJ2-2; 7 positions agree with TRBD1. The CDR3 has 14 residues. The V gene end was trimmed by 6 bases and the J gene end by 0 bases; junction bases not matched to a gene: 1. Germline V CDR1 and CDR2: SGHTA, FQGTGA. CDR3 amino acids: CASRGQSNTGELFF. The CDR3 DNA follows: TGTGCCAGCAGGGGACAGTCGAACACCGGGGAGCTGTTTTTT.

This clonotype was seen ten or more times. In nucleotides, the CDR3 is TGTGCCTGGAGTGCTGCCTCTGGGGCCAACGTCCTGACTTTC. This gives the protein CAWSAASGANVLTF. This chain uses TRBV30 with TRBJ2-6; D not resolved. Trimming took 1 base from V and 0 from J, leaving 4 bases between them. Germline V gene lookup returns CDR1 GTSNPN and CDR2 SVGIG (reference sequence). The CDR3 is 14 amino acids.

This clonotype was seen repeatedly, ten times or more. V and J are TRBV29-1 and TRBJ2-3; a possible D gene is TRBD1 (6 bases). The germline V and J ends were trimmed by 2 bases and 3 bases, with 9 bases remaining between them. Germline CDR1 is SQVTM and CDR2 is ANQGSEA. The CDR3 contains 13 residues. DNA of the CDR3: TGCAGCGTTGAACAGCAGGGGACAGATACGCAGTATTTT. It translates to CSVEQQGTDTQYF.

This clonotype occurred once. The J gene is TRBJ2-3, the V gene TRBV20-1; TRBD2 matches 10 bases. CDR3 length: 15 residues. Germline V gene sequence: CDR1 DFQATT, CDR2 SNEGSKA (reference sequence). J gave up 5 bases and V 2 bases, and 7 bases lay outside the gene matches. CDR3 protein: CSARSSGRAKDTQYF. CDR3 sequence (DNA): TGCAGTGCTAGATCTAGCGGGAGAGCAAAAGATACGCAGTATTTT.

This chain connects TRBV28 to TRBJ2-3, with 9 bases aligning to TRBD2. V lost 7 bases to trimming and J lost 0 bases; unmatched junction nucleotides: 8. CDR3 size: 16 residues. Per germline, CDR1 MDHEN and CDR2 SYDVKM. The CDR3 spells CASISRTSVSTDTQYF. The CDR3 region has the DNA TGTGCCAGCATTTCGCGGACTAGCGTGAGCACAGATACGCAGTATTTT.

This clonotype was observed at least ten times. This rearrangement joins TRBV28 to TRBJ2-5, with D perhaps TRBD1 (5 bases). Trimming took off 6 bases at V and 5 bases at J, with 19 bases between the two ends. Germline values: CDR1 MDHEN, CDR2 SYDVKM. This CDR3 has 15 residues. The CDR3 nucleotides read TGTGCCAGCAGAGACCCCTCAGGGATCTGGGAGACCCAGTACTTC. Translated: CASRDPSGIWETQYF.

This clonotype was observed a single time. Only one base separates this from a far larger clonotype, so it likely reflects a read error. The CDR3 DNA follows: TGTGCCAGCAGTTGGCCGGGACAGGGGATAAGTGAAGTTTTCTTT. Translation: CASSWPGQGISEVFF. This chain uses TRBV27 with TRBJ1-6, with 10 positions matching TRBD1. CDR3 length: 15 amino acids. Germline lookup yields CDR1 MNHEY and CDR2 SMNVEV (reference sequence).

Note on this clonotype: A single base is all that separates this from a far larger clone, so a read error is likely. The rearrangement joins TRBV27 to TRBJ2-7; TRBD2 matches at 9 bases. This CDR3 has 16 amino acids. Germline V gives CDR1 MNHEY, CDR2 SMNVEV (reference sequence). V lost 6 bases to trimming and J lost 10 bases; unmatched junction nucleotides: 19. CDR3 sequence reads: CASSPLNRLAGFDQYF. Written as DNA, the CDR3 is TGTGCCAGCAGCCCCTTGAATCGGCTAGCGGGATTCGACCAGTACTTC.

The V and J genes are TRBV5-1 and TRBJ2-2, with 7 bases matching TRBD1. Unmatched junction bases numbered 12, after V lost 3 bases and J lost 7 bases. Germline CDR1 SGHRS, CDR2 YFSETQ. The CDR3 is 16 residues long. For the CDR3, the DNA is TGCGCCAGCAGCTCTCTGTTAGGGGGCCTGGACGGGGAGCTGTTTTTT. This gives the protein CASSSLLGGLDGELFF.

Relative to its sample, this clonotype is medium-sized. The CDR3 loop is CASSSLGQGAYEQYF. DNA for the CDR3: TGTGCCAGCAGTTCCCTGGGACAGGGGGCCTACGAGCAGTACTTC. The chain couples TRBV28 to TRBJ2-7; 11 nucleotides line up with TRBD1. CDR1 and CDR2 (germline): MDHEN, SYDVKM. The V and J ends lost 4 bases and 2 bases, in that order; junction bases with no gene match: 4. There are 15 residues in the CDR3.

This clonotype came up many times. This chain joins TRBV28 and TRBJ1-5, with D perhaps TRBD1 (6 bases). The CDR3 is 16 amino acids. The V end was cut by 5 bases, the J end by 2 bases, with 16 bases between. Germline values: CDR1 MDHEN, CDR2 SYDVKM. CDR3 region: CASSPSTGRGNQPQHF. In DNA form, the CDR3 reads TGTGCCAGCAGTCCCTCGACAGGACGGGGCAATCAGCCCCAGCATTTT.

This clonotype was seen many times. The DNA for the CDR3 is TGTGCCAGCAGCCCCCCCCCCAGAAATCAGCCCCAGCATTTT. The encoded protein is CASSPPPRNQPQHF. V and J are TRBV2 and TRBJ1-5, with no clear D. The CDR3 length is 14 residues. Germline CDR1 is SNHLY and CDR2 is FYNNEI. V lost 6 bases, J lost 4 bases, and 13 bases lay in between. The complete variable domain, with remaining parts taken from reference TRBV2 and TRBJ1-5, reads EPEVTQTPSHQVTQMGQEVILRCVPISNHLYFYWYRQILGQKVEFLVSFYNNEISEKSEIFDDQFSVERPDGSNFTLKIRSTKLEDSAMYFCASSPPPRNQPQHFGDGTRLSIL.

The rearrangement uses TRBV2 and TRBJ2-5; D ambiguous. V lost 3 bases and J lost 5, with 10 bases in between. Germline CDR1 SNHLY, CDR2 FYNNEI. The CDR3 consists of 13 residues. CDR3 amino acids: CASSEIIRETQYF. The CDR3 nucleotides are TGTGCCAGCAGTGAGATTATTAGGGAGACCCAGTACTTC.

About this clonotype itself: A far larger clone is one nucleotide away, so this likely arose from a read error. CDR3 sequence (DNA): TGTGCCAGCAGCTTCATGATTTCCGGGGAGCTGTTTTTT. This translates into CASSFMISGELFF. J is TRBJ2-2 and V is TRBV7-9; unclear D gene. The CDR3 has 13 amino acids. V was trimmed by 3 bases and J by 6 bases, leaving 8 bases between them. Per the germline V gene, CDR1 is SEHNR and CDR2 is FQNEAQ (reference sequence).

In this sample, this clonotype turned up a few times. A much more abundant neighbour one base away suggests this may be a read error. The chain recombines TRBV5-1 with TRBJ2-3; D gene ambiguous. The germline V and J ends were trimmed by 0 bases and 1 base, with 12 bases remaining between them. The CDR3 has 16 residues. Germline lookup yields CDR1 SGHRS and CDR2 YFSETQ. CDR3 residues: CASSLARSSGTDTQYF. The CDR3 region has the DNA TGCGCCAGCAGCTTGGCCCGTTCCTCAGGCACAGATACGCAGTATTTT.

The chain is built from TRBV20-1 and TRBJ1-2; D gene uncertain. Germline V lookup: CDR1 DFQATT, CDR2 SNEGSKA (reference sequence). The CDR3 is 13 residues long. Trimming shortened V by 0 bases and J by 1 base, and 6 bases separated the two germline ends. CDR3 residues: CSARDSVNYGYTF. In nucleotides, the CDR3 is TGCAGTGCTAGAGATTCGGTTAACTATGGCTACACCTTC.

The rearrangement links TRBV19 to TRBJ1-1; D is unclear. Germline V gene data show CDR1 as LNHDA and CDR2 as SQIVND (reference sequence). The V end lost 8 bases, the J end lost 0 bases, and 16 bases lay between the germline ends. CDR3 length: 15 amino acids. CDR3 in amino acids: CASSTLDELNTEAFF. The CDR3 DNA reads as TGTGCCAGTTCTACTCTGGACGAACTGAACACTGAAGCTTTCTTT. Filled out from reference TRBV19 and TRBJ1-1, the complete variable domain reads DGGITQSPKYLFRKEGQNVTLSCEQNLNHDAMYWYRQDPGQGLRLIYYSQIVNDFQKGDIAEGYSVSREKKESFPLTVTSAQKNPTAFYLCASSTLDELNTEAFFGQGTRLTVV.

This clonotype appeared many times. The rearrangement joins TRBV6-1 to TRBJ2-1; TRBD2 matches 8 bases. V shed 5 bases, J shed 6 bases, and the junction held 12 bases outside the gene matches. CDR3 length: 16 residues. The V gene's germline CDR1 is MNHNS and CDR2 SASEGT. CDR3 region: CASSLSTGGIRNEQFF. CDR3 nucleotide sequence: TGTGCCAGCAGTCTGTCGACGGGGGGGATTCGCAATGAGCAGTTCTTC.